This TCR beta chain was sequenced for a study of blood T cell repertoires in COVID-19. Study details: PBMCs, B-cell-depleted T cells, or T cells provided the cDNA or gDNA that made up the material.

Cohort 3 recovery required two negative PCRs, clearance, or symptom resolution. The length of the CDR3 is 17 residues. The germline V gene encodes CDR1 LGHNA and CDR2 YSLEER. Clones were sequenced by immunoSEQ multiplex PCR, and TCRdb holds only the in-frame ones, with some missing. The data contain more than 250,000 clones, about 90% of them singletons. For this clone: One end of the junction fails to match germline, which may point to a read error.

Sequencing input: PBMCs or T cells enriched from blood (not recorded which). The chain combines TRBV4-3 with TRBJ2-3, with 12 bases fitting TRBD2. The TCR originated in a woman in her twenties or thirties who had recovered from COVID-19. The CDR3 region has the DNA TGCACCAGCAGCCTAAACGGACTAGCGGGAACCACAGATACGCAGTATTTT. Its protein product is CTSSLNGLAGTTDTQYF.